Following are 6 T cell receptor beta chains from one sample sequenced in a study of CD8 T cells in ankylosing spondylitis. TCRdb recomputed calls from the 5' RACE reads with MiXCR, one row per CDR3 protein. This repertoire shows around 120,000 distinct CDR3 sequences, roughly 13% found once; its top ten account for about 2.7%. Sequenced: blood, either unsorted or a sorted T cell fraction (not recorded which). The receptors here all came from a female donor with ankylosing spondylitis or in good health (not recorded which).

The chain links TRBV9 to TRBJ2-1, with 13 bases aligning to TRBD2. The V gene end was trimmed by 3 bases and the J gene end by 3 bases; junction bases not matched to a gene: 3. The CDR3 runs to 16 residues. Germline V CDR1 and CDR2: SGDLS, YYNGEE. In DNA, the CDR3 is TGTGCCAGCAGCGGGAGGACTAGCGGGAGCTACAATGAGCAGTTCTTC. This translates into CASSGRTSGSYNEQFF.

This clonotype was detected a few times. The chain carries TRBV12-3 or TRBV12-4 and TRBJ2-3, with a tentative D call TRBD2 (6 bases). Trimming took 6 bases from V and 7 from J, leaving 17 bases between them. This CDR3 region has 14 residues. CDR3 DNA sequence: TGTGCCAGCAGACTAGGGTCTAGCGCGTATACGCAGTATTTT. Its protein product is CASRLGSSAYTQYF.

The sample holds many counts of this clonotype. The gene calls are TRBV12-3 or TRBV12-4 and TRBJ2-7; D not certain. V was shortened by 0 bases and J by 3 bases, with 12 bases between the two germline ends. The CDR3 consists of 15 residues. DNA for the CDR3: TGTGCCAGCAGTTTAGCGCTTAGTAGAGGCTACGAGCAGTACTTC. Its protein is CASSLALSRGYEQYF.

Ten or more counts support this clonotype. The rearrangement uses TRBV29-1 and TRBJ2-7, with 10 bases lining up with TRBD1. The ends lost 4 bases at V and 4 bases at J; junction bases unmatched: 4. Germline V CDR1 and CDR2: SQVTM, ANQGSEA. The CDR3 loop spans 13 amino acids. CDR3 in DNA: TGCAGCGTTGTCGGGACAGGGGATTACGAGCAGTACTTC. Translated, it gives CSVVGTGDYEQYF.

This clonotype appeared a few times. The rearrangement joins TRBV18 to TRBJ2-7; TRBD1 aligns across 9 bases. The germline CDR1 and CDR2 sequences are KGHSH and LQKENI. The CDR3 is made up of 15 amino acids. The V segment lost 6 bases and the J segment 4 bases; nucleotides outside the gene matches: 10. For the CDR3, the DNA is TGTGCCAGCTCGGCGAGGACAGGGGACGGTTACGAGCAGTACTTC. Its translation: CASSARTGDGYEQYF.

The gene calls are TRBV18 and TRBJ2-7; maybe TRBD1 (6 bases). CDR3 size: 15 residues. Trimming removed 4 bases at V and 3 bases at J, with 16 bases between. Germline CDR1 reads KGHSH; CDR2 reads LQKENI. CDR3 protein: CASSRYRDTRYEQYF. CDR3 sequence (DNA): TGTGCCAGCTCACGATACCGGGACACCCGCTACGAGCAGTACTTC.